A single sample is the source of the 10 T cell receptor beta chains below, sequenced in a study of blood T cell repertoires in COVID-19. The assay was immunoSEQ multiplex PCR, and TCRdb's table has in-frame clones only and misses some. The sample lists about 260,000 clones, 91% seen once, with around 2.5% in the top ten. The sample consisted of peripheral blood. The source of these receptors is a person under 30 with COVID-19, enrolled during active disease.

In DNA form, the CDR3 reads TGTGCCAGCAGCCCGGGGGACACTGAAGCTTTCTTT. It is translated as CASSPGDTEAFF. The rearrangement joins TRBV5-6 to TRBJ1-1, with D perhaps matching TRBD1 (5 bases). Trimming left V 4 bases short and J 3 bases short, with 7 bases between. The CDR3 runs 12 residues. Per the germline V gene, CDR1 is SGHDT and CDR2 is YYEEEE.

The gene calls are TRBV7-2 and TRBJ1-4; D is possibly TRBD1 (6 bases). V shed 1 base and J shed 6 bases, with 9 bases lying between them. This CDR3 comprises 14 residues. The germline gives CDR1 SGHTA, CDR2 FQGNSA. The CDR3 protein is CASSLGPGDEKLFF. CDR3 bases: TGTGCCAGCAGCTTAGGCCCAGGGGATGAAAAACTGTTTTTT.

The gene calls are TRBV15 and TRBJ1-2; D uncertain. Germline CDR1 and CDR2: LNHNV and YYDKDF (reference sequence). The CDR3 consists of 15 residues. V lost 0 bases, J lost 2 bases, and 10 bases lay in between. The CDR3 sequence: CATSRDRGVNYGYTF. The CDR3 DNA reads TGTGCCACCAGCAGAGATCGGGGAGTGAACTATGGCTACACCTTC. Full variable domain (outside the CDR3, taken from reference TRBV15 and TRBJ1-2): DAMVIQNPRYQVTQFGKPVTLSCSQTLNHNVMYWYQQKSSQAPKLLFHYYDKDFNNEADTPDNFQSRRPNTSFCFLDIRSPGLGDTAMYLCATSRDRGVNYGYTFGSGTRLTVV.

This chain joins TRBV9 and TRBJ2-5, with TRBD2 matching 12 bases. Trimming took 6 bases from V and 5 from J; bases not matched to a gene: 8. Germline lookup yields CDR1 SGDLS and CDR2 YYNGEE. This CDR3 is 15 amino acids long. Written as DNA, the CDR3 is TGTGCCAGCACCAAGACTAGCGGGAGAGGTGAGACCCAGTACTTC. As protein: CASTKTSGRGETQYF.

To note about this clone: Other DNA sequences in the same sample also yield this CDR3. The chain has TRBV6-2 or TRBV6-3 and TRBJ1-5, with 7 bases fitting TRBD1. V lost 6 bases, J lost 4 bases, and 3 bases stayed unmatched. Germline V gene lookup returns CDR1 MNHEY and CDR2 SVGEGT. The CDR3 extends over 13 amino acids. The CDR3 sequence: CASSLQGNQPQHF. The CDR3 nucleotides are TGTGCCAGCAGCCTACAGGGGAATCAGCCCCAGCATTTT.

The V call is TRBV25-1, the J call TRBJ2-7; tentatively, D is TRBD2 (5 bases). The CDR3 runs to 15 residues. From germline, CDR1 is MGHDK and CDR2 SYGVNS. Trimming left V 9 bases short and J 1 base short, with 19 bases between. The CDR3 DNA follows: TGTGCCAGTATTCCTCCGGGGTTGACTTCCTACGAGCAGTACTTC. Its protein is CASIPPGLTSYEQYF.

V gene TRBV7-9 combines with J gene TRBJ2-6, with D maybe TRBD1 (6 bases). This CDR3 comprises 18 residues. V was cut by 4 bases and J by 0 bases, with 16 bases left in between. The germline gives CDR1 SEHNR, CDR2 FQNEAQ (reference sequence). The CDR3 protein is CASSWGTGPSSGANVLTF. Written as DNA, the CDR3 is TGTGCCAGCAGCTGGGGCACAGGGCCCTCCTCTGGGGCCAACGTCCTGACTTTC.

The rearrangement uses TRBV25-1 and TRBJ2-1, with 8 bases fitting TRBD2. The CDR3 is 17 residues long. V gave up 8 bases and J gave up 0 bases; unmatched junction bases: 12. Germline values: CDR1 MGHDK, CDR2 SYGVNS. CDR3 DNA sequence: TGTGCCAGCCGGTCCCTCGCGGGAGGTGGCTCCTACAATGAGCAGTTCTTC. Translated, it gives CASRSLAGGGSYNEQFF.

V is TRBV6-6 and J is TRBJ2-3; 7 bases agree with TRBD1. CDR3 length equals 16 residues. Looked up from germline, CDR1 is MNHNY and CDR2 is SVGAGI (reference sequence). The V gene end was trimmed by 5 bases and the J gene end by 2 bases; junction bases not matched to a gene: 10. In DNA, the CDR3 is TGTGCCAGCAGTACGGACAGGACCCTTAACACAGATACGCAGTATTTT. It translates to CASSTDRTLNTDTQYF.

The chain has TRBV4-1 and TRBJ2-1; 9 bases map to TRBD2. The ends lost 1 base at V and 8 bases at J; junction bases unmatched: 9. This CDR3 is 16 amino acids long. Germline lookup yields CDR1 MGHRA and CDR2 YSYEKL. CDR3 residues: CASSQAGTSSRYEQFF. The CDR3 nucleotides read TGCGCCAGCAGCCAAGCCGGGACTAGCAGTCGATATGAGCAGTTCTTC.